These 8 T cell receptor beta chains were sequenced from one sample in a study of blood T cell repertoires in COVID-19. Assay: immunoSEQ multiplex PCR; the TCRdb copy retains only in-frame clones and omits some. The repertoire holds about 120,000 clones, about 79% seen once, with 3% to 4.5% in the top ten. The sequenced sample consisted of peripheral blood. These TCRs come from a woman of 80 years or more with acute or convalescent COVID-19.

In its sample, this clone was seen once. The gene calls are TRBV11-2 and TRBJ2-7; 9 bases map to TRBD2. The length of the CDR3 is 15 residues. The J segment lost 7 bases and the V segment lost 5 bases, leaving 12 bases of the junction unmatched. Germline V gene lookup returns CDR1 SGHAT and CDR2 FQNNGV. The DNA of the CDR3 is TGTGCCAGCAGCAAAGGGACTAGCTCCCCAGGGGAGCAGTACTTC. Its protein product is CASSKGTSSPGEQYF. The whole variable domain, remainder taken from reference TRBV11-2 and TRBJ2-7, is EAGVAQSPRYKIIEKRQSVAFWCNPISGHATLYWYQQILGQGPKLLIQFQNNGVVDDSQLPKDRFSAERLKGVDSTLKIQPAKLEDSAVYLCASSKGTSSPGEQYFGPGTRLTVT.

The rearrangement joins TRBV4-3 to TRBJ1-2; D perhaps matches TRBD1 (5 bases). From germline, CDR1 is LGHNA and CDR2 YSLEER. Trimming left V 4 bases short and J 8 bases short, with 17 bases between. The CDR3 has 14 amino acids. CDR3 nucleotide sequence: TGCGCCAGCAGCCCTCTCGGGGGGGGGAACGGCTACACCTTC. Its protein product is CASSPLGGGNGYTF.

In its sample, this clone was seen a few times. This chain connects TRBV29-1 to TRBJ1-1, with 10 bases identical to TRBD1. The V segment lost 6 bases and the J segment 5 bases; nucleotides outside the gene matches: 3. The germline V gene encodes CDR1 SQVTM and CDR2 ANQGSEA. The CDR3 spans 12 residues. This CDR3 is CSVWDRGTEAFF. CDR3 bases: TGCAGCGTCTGGGACAGGGGAACTGAAGCTTTCTTT. The entire variable domain, with the rest obtained from reference TRBV29-1 and TRBJ1-1, is as follows: SAVISQKPSRDICQRGTSLTIQCQVDSQVTMMFWYRQQPGQSLTLIATANQGSEATYESGFVIDKFPISRPNLTFSTLTVSNMSPEDSSIYLCSVWDRGTEAFFGQGTRLTVV.

The chain combines TRBV10-3 with TRBJ2-1; 14 nucleotides align to TRBD2. The CDR3 contains 15 residues. The junction had 2 bases not matched to a gene; V was cut back by 4 bases and J by 6 bases. CDR1 ENHRY and CDR2 SYGVKD come from the germline V gene. In DNA, the CDR3 is TGTGCCATCAGTGGCGGGACTAGCGGGAGCAATGAGCAGTTCTTC. Protein: CAISGGTSGSNEQFF.

This sequence joins TRBV4-3 and TRBJ1-2; D unresolved. CDR3 length equals 14 residues. With 0 bases removed from V and 5 bases from J, the gap between germline ends came to 10 bases. Germline V gives CDR1 LGHNA, CDR2 YSLEER. CDR3 region: CASSQDSRVYGYTF. CDR3 DNA: TGCGCCAGCAGCCAAGATTCGAGGGTGTATGGCTACACCTTC.

With regard to this clone: One junction end disagrees with the germline gene, perhaps due to a read error. In nucleotides, the CDR3 is TGCACCTCTGGGCAGAACTATGGCTACACCTTC. It encodes CTSGQNYGYTF. The rearrangement uses TRBV28 and TRBJ1-2; D remains unclear. Germline V CDR1 and CDR2: MDHEN, SYDVKM. The CDR3 has 11 residues.

The chain employs TRBV19 and TRBJ1-5; 9 nucleotides agree with TRBD1. The J segment lost 5 bases and the V segment lost 1 base, leaving 9 bases of the junction unmatched. This CDR3 is 17 amino acids long. Germline CDR1 is LNHDA and CDR2 is SQIVND (reference sequence). CDR3 DNA sequence: TGTGCCAGTAGTATAGGGGACGTCGGGACAGGGCATCAGCCCCAGCATTTT. Protein product: CASSIGDVGTGHQPQHF.

The J gene is TRBJ2-3, the V gene TRBV4-2; 9 bases map to TRBD2. This CDR3 is 17 amino acids long. After removal of 6 bases from V and 5 bases from J, the junction contained 15 bases not matched to a gene. Germline CDR1 is LGHNA and CDR2 is YNFKEQ. CDR3 residues: CASSSHVAGGQGDTQYF. The CDR3 DNA sequence: TGTGCCAGCAGTTCTCACGTCGCGGGAGGGCAGGGAGATACGCAGTATTTT.